The 23 T cell receptor beta chains listed next were all sequenced from one sample in a study of OX40 agonist ivuxolimab in advanced cancers. The method was immunoSEQ multiplex PCR; TCRdb's version includes in-frame clones alone and lacks a portion of them. The sample includes roughly 130,000 clones, just over 90% of them seen just once. Sequences were derived from CD4+ or CD8+ T cells sorted from blood, sampled in a trial of the OX40 agonist ivuxolimab. The receptor source for this set is an adult with an advanced solid tumor such as melanoma, head and neck, liver or kidney cancer.

J is TRBJ2-7 and V is TRBV18; perhaps TRBD2 as D (5 bases). This CDR3 comprises 17 residues. Germline CDR1 is KGHSH and CDR2 is LQKENI. The V gene lost 3 bases and the J gene lost 2 bases, with 20 bases spanning the gap. This chain's CDR3 is CASSPRVGVAETYEQYF. The DNA of the CDR3 is TGTGCCAGCTCACCGAGGGTCGGGGTGGCGGAGACCTACGAGCAGTACTTC.

This clone has just one count. The chain uses TRBV2 and TRBJ2-1; 10 bases line up with TRBD1. The V gene end was trimmed by 9 bases and the J gene end by 6 bases; junction bases not matched to a gene: 8. CDR3 length: 14 amino acids. Looked up from germline, CDR1 is SNHLY and CDR2 is FYNNEI. The CDR3 DNA is TGTGCCAGTTCCTCCCGGACAGGGGGCAATGAGCAGTTCTTC. Protein product: CASSSRTGGNEQFF. Supplemented by reference TRBV2 and TRBJ2-1, the full variable domain reads EPEVTQTPSHQVTQMGQEVILRCVPISNHLYFYWYRQILGQKVEFLVSFYNNEISEKSEIFDDQFSVERPDGSNFTLKIRSTKLEDSAMYFCASSSRTGGNEQFFGPGTRLTVL.

J is TRBJ2-5 and V is TRBV5-6; unclear D gene. The germline CDR1 and CDR2 sequences are SGHDT and YYEEEE. V was pared by 1 base and J by 1 base, with 8 bases between. The CDR3 covers 14 residues. The CDR3 spells CASSLNYPQETQYF. For the CDR3, the DNA is TGTGCCAGCAGCTTGAATTATCCCCAAGAGACCCAGTACTTC.

The gene calls are TRBV19 and TRBJ1-5; 7 nucleotides align to TRBD1. The V gene's germline CDR1 is LNHDA and CDR2 SQIVND (reference sequence). The CDR3 contains 15 residues. After removal of 8 bases from V and 4 bases from J, the junction contained 11 bases not matched to a gene. In DNA, the CDR3 is TGTGCCAGTGCAACGGGGACAGCTACTAATCAGCCCCAGCATTTT. Translating it yields CASATGTATNQPQHF.

The CDR3 region is CASSVTDSYNEQFF. In DNA form, the CDR3 reads TGTGCCAGCAGCGTGACTGATTCCTACAATGAGCAGTTCTTC. The chain has TRBV9 and TRBJ2-1, with D unclear. Trimming stripped 2 bases from V and 1 base from J, with 7 bases between. Germline V CDR1 and CDR2: SGDLS, YYNGEE. This CDR3 spans 14 amino acids.

V usage is TRBV7-9 and J usage is TRBJ2-5; 7 bases are a match to TRBD1. J was trimmed by 4 bases and V by 4 bases; bases with no gene match: 15. There are 17 residues in the CDR3. The germline V gene has CDR1 SEHNR and CDR2 FQNEAQ (reference sequence). CDR3 amino acids: CASSSDAYQGVGETQYF. As DNA, the CDR3 is TGTGCCAGCAGCTCGGATGCATACCAGGGGGTGGGAGAGACCCAGTACTTC.

V and J are TRBV27 and TRBJ2-2; no clear D gene. V was trimmed by 4 bases and J by 2 bases, leaving 8 bases between them. The CDR3 loop spans 14 amino acids. The V gene's germline CDR1 is MNHEY and CDR2 SMNVEV (reference sequence). In DNA, the CDR3 is TGTGCCAGCAGTTGGGCAGGCAACACCGGGGAGCTGTTTTTT. The encoded protein is CASSWAGNTGELFF.

The chain couples TRBV5-6 to TRBJ2-4; D is unclear. Germline lookup yields CDR1 SGHDT and CDR2 YYEEEE. Deletions cut 5 bases from V and 1 base from J, with 7 bases between. The CDR3 extends over 13 amino acids. The CDR3 coding sequence is TGTGCCAGCAGAGCTAGGGCCAAAAACATTCAGTACTTC. It translates to CASRARAKNIQYF.

The chain is built from TRBV5-1 and TRBJ2-2; 11 nucleotides line up with TRBD2. V gave up 4 bases and J gave up 6 bases; unmatched junction bases: 8. Germline loops: CDR1 SGHRS, CDR2 YFSETQ. The CDR3 consists of 16 residues. The CDR3 DNA follows: TGCGCCAGCAGCCCCGTCTTTAGCGGGAGGGCCGGGGAGCTGTTTTTT. Its protein product is CASSPVFSGRAGELFF.

This chain joins TRBV7-3 and TRBJ2-2; the match to TRBD2 covers 11 bases. The V and J ends lost 5 bases and 5 bases, in that order; junction bases with no gene match: 7. Germline CDR1 is SGHTA and CDR2 is FQGTGA. The CDR3 is 16 residues long. The CDR3 DNA follows: TGTGCCAGCAGCACCCCTAGCGGGAGGTATACCGGGGAGCTGTTTTTT. Translated, it gives CASSTPSGRYTGELFF. Full variable domain (missing parts from reference TRBV7-3 and TRBJ2-2): GAGVSQTPSNKVTEKGKYVELRCDPISGHTALYWYRQSLGQGPEFLIYFQGTGAADDSGLPNDRFFAVRPEGSVSTLKIQRTERGDSAVYLCASSTPSGRYTGELFFGEGSRLTVL.

A word on this clone: This sample includes further DNA sequences coding for the same CDR3. CDR3 coding DNA: TGTGCCAGCAGCTTCTTTAATGAGCAGTTCTTC. Protein sequence: CASSFFNEQFF. The chain has TRBV5-4 and TRBJ2-1; no clear D gene. CDR1 is SGHNT and CDR2 is YYREEE in the germline V gene (reference sequence). CDR3 length equals 11 residues. Trimming cost V 2 bases and J 7 bases, with 4 bases left between them.

This chain joins TRBV21-1 and TRBJ1-5; the table's D call, TRBD1, was not checked against the DNA. TRBV21-1 corresponds to a pseudogene. This CDR3 is built from 17 residues. The CDR3 coding sequence is TGTGCCAGCAGCAAAGCAAGGGGGTACAATAGCAATCAGCCCCAGCATTTT. Its protein product is CASSKARGYNSNQPQHF.

The chain combines TRBV18 with TRBJ2-1, with 15 bases matching TRBD2. The CDR3 sequence is 17 residues long. The V segment lost 4 bases and the J segment 9 bases; nucleotides outside the gene matches: 10. Germline V CDR1 and CDR2: KGHSH, LQKENI. The CDR3 protein is CASSRTPGTSGGSEQFF. The CDR3 DNA reads TGTGCCAGCTCACGAACACCTGGGACTAGCGGGGGGAGTGAGCAGTTCTTC.

The rearrangement links TRBV28 to TRBJ2-7; no definite D call. V was clipped by 6 bases and J by 2 bases, with 8 bases between them. The CDR3 has 12 amino acids. CDR1 and CDR2 from the germline V gene are MDHEN and SYDVKM. The CDR3 coding sequence is TGTGCCAGCAGGACACCCACCTACGAGCAGTACTTC. Its protein product is CASRTPTYEQYF.

The chain combines TRBV14 with TRBJ1-1; 7 nucleotides line up with TRBD1. V lost 2 bases to trimming and J lost 5 bases; unmatched junction nucleotides: 11. The CDR3 is 16 residues long. From germline, CDR1 is SGHDN and CDR2 FVKESK. The CDR3 DNA reads TGTGCCAGCAGCCAAAGGGGGTACACAGGGGATACTGAAGCTTTCTTT. This gives the protein CASSQRGYTGDTEAFF.

The chain links TRBV25-1 to TRBJ2-1; 14 nucleotides agree with TRBD2. Germline V gene lookup returns CDR1 MGHDK and CDR2 SYGVNS. V shed 5 bases and J 10 bases; nucleotides not matched to a gene: 10. The length of the CDR3 is 16 residues. CDR3 amino acids: CASSNRGTSGSWEQFF. DNA for the CDR3: TGTGCCAGCAGTAACCGTGGGACTAGCGGGAGCTGGGAGCAGTTCTTC.

The J gene is TRBJ1-1, the V gene TRBV5-6; D may be TRBD1 (6 bases). Germline CDR1 SGHDT, CDR2 YYEEEE. Trimming stripped 5 bases from V and 3 bases from J, with 14 bases between. The CDR3 consists of 14 residues. The CDR3 DNA sequence: TGTGCCAGCAGGGGGAGGGGGGCAGACACTGAAGCTTTCTTT. It specifies CASRGRGADTEAFF.

This clone appeared a single time. The gene calls are TRBV5-1 and TRBJ2-2; 10 bases agree with TRBD2. Germline values: CDR1 SGHRS, CDR2 YFSETQ. With V trimmed by 4 bases and J by 0 bases, 6 bases remained unmatched. This CDR3 region has 17 residues. Here the CDR3 reads CASSTSLAGANTGELFF. CDR3 nucleotide sequence: TGCGCCAGCAGCACCTCTCTAGCGGGGGCGAACACCGGGGAGCTGTTTTTT. Full variable domain (rest looked up from reference TRBV5-1 and TRBJ2-2): KAGVTQTPRYLIKTRGQQVTLSCSPISGHRSVSWYQQTPGQGLQFLFEYFSETQRNKGNFPGRFSGRQFSNSRSEMNVSTLELGDSALYLCASSTSLAGANTGELFFGEGSRLTVL.

This chain joins TRBV6-5 and TRBJ1-2; D is undetermined. CDR1 MNHEY and CDR2 SVGAGI come from the germline V gene. The CDR3 contains 13 residues. Trimming took off 2 bases at V and 6 bases at J, with 10 bases between the two ends. In nucleotides, the CDR3 is TGTGCCAGCAGTTACGTCAAAGAGCATGGCTACACCTTC. Translation: CASSYVKEHGYTF.

The chain employs TRBV23-1 and TRBJ2-4; weak D call: TRBD1 (6 bases). TRBV23-1 is assigned to the ORF class and has an uncertain function. This CDR3 spans 14 amino acids. Trimming left V 4 bases short and J 3 bases short, with 10 bases between. Written as DNA, the CDR3 is TGCGCCAGCAGTCCTCGGACAGTCAAAAACATTCAGTACTTC. Its protein product is CASSPRTVKNIQYF.

The chain is built from TRBV28 and TRBJ1-1, with D maybe TRBD1 (6 bases). This CDR3 spans 14 amino acids. CDR1 is MDHEN and CDR2 is SYDVKM in the germline V gene. V gave up 5 bases and J gave up 0 bases, with 10 bases separating them. The CDR3 sequence: CASSTGTMNTEAFF. The CDR3 nucleotides are TGTGCCAGCAGTACCGGGACAATGAACACTGAAGCTTTCTTT.

The gene calls are TRBV9 and TRBJ2-1; D is perhaps TRBD2 (7 bases). The CDR3 consists of 13 residues. V was cut by 4 bases and J by 10 bases, with 15 bases left in between. Germline loops: CDR1 SGDLS, CDR2 YYNGEE. CDR3 DNA sequence: TGTGCCAGCAGCATGATTCCGGGGGGCGAGCAGTTCTTC. Translated, it gives CASSMIPGGEQFF.

The V gene is TRBV21-1, the J gene TRBJ2-3; the listed D gene, TRBD1, was not tested against the DNA. TRBV21-1 is a pseudogene. The CDR3 spans 14 residues. The CDR3 region is CASTLTGRTDTQYF. The CDR3 coding sequence is TGTGCCAGCACTCTGACAGGGCGCACAGATACGCAGTATTTT.